Below, 30 T cell receptor beta chains from the same sample are listed, as sequenced in a study of blood T cell repertoires in COVID-19. Repertoires were generated with immunoSEQ multiplex PCR, while TCRdb's copy carries only in-frame clones and drops some. The sample includes 40,000 to 55,000 clones, approximately 80% of them seen just once. The sample consisted of PBMCs or T cells enriched from blood (not recorded which). All receptors come from a woman aged 45 to 65 with acute COVID-19.

V gene TRBV30 combines with J gene TRBJ2-7; possible D gene TRBD1, 6 bases. Germline loops: CDR1 GTSNPN, CDR2 SVGIG (reference sequence). This CDR3 region has 13 residues. Trimming pared 7 bases from V and 2 bases from J, leaving 15 bases between. The CDR3 region has the DNA TGTGCCTCATCCGCAGGGGCTCCCTACGAGCAGTACTTC. Protein product: CASSAGAPYEQYF.

This clone occurred a few times. The chain couples TRBV6-5 to TRBJ2-1; 8 bases agree with TRBD2. Unmatched junction bases numbered 7, after V lost 6 bases and J lost 6 bases. Germline CDR1 and CDR2: MNHEY and SVGAGI. The CDR3 is made up of 14 amino acids. As DNA, the CDR3 is TGTGCCAGCAGGCGAGAGGGGACTAGCAATGAGCAGTTCTTC. This sequence encodes CASRREGTSNEQFF.

This clone has a handful of counts. The V call is TRBV6-1, the J call TRBJ1-2; no definite D call. This CDR3 has 15 amino acids. V dropped 1 base and J dropped 4 bases, with 13 bases sitting between them. Germline V gene lookup returns CDR1 MNHNS and CDR2 SASEGT. The CDR3 DNA reads TGTGCCAGCAGTGAAGGGCAGGTTAGTAGCTATGGCTACACCTTC. Amino acid sequence: CASSEGQVSSYGYTF.

V is TRBV4-1 and J is TRBJ2-3, with 7 bases that match TRBD2. The CDR3 totals 16 residues. Germline-derived CDR1 and CDR2 are MGHRA and YSYEKL. Losses at the gene ends were 4 bases for V and 2 bases for J; bases not matched to a gene: 9. The CDR3, as DNA: TGCGCCAGCAGCCCGCTCGGACTAGACTACACAGATACGCAGTATTTT. Translation gives CASSPLGLDYTDTQYF.

The rearrangement joins TRBV28 to TRBJ2-7; 8 bases line up with TRBD1. The CDR3 totals 15 residues. V dropped 6 bases and J dropped 2; count of bases not matched to a gene: 9. From germline, CDR1 is MDHEN and CDR2 SYDVKM. This CDR3 is CASRSLGQGPYEQYF. CDR3 bases: TGTGCCAGCAGGTCCCTTGGACAGGGCCCCTACGAGCAGTACTTC.

The rearrangement uses TRBV19 and TRBJ1-5, with 9 bases fitting TRBD1. Losses at the gene ends were 5 bases for V and 0 bases for J; bases not matched to a gene: 2. The CDR3 loop spans 15 amino acids. The germline gives CDR1 LNHDA, CDR2 SQIVND (reference sequence). CDR3 amino acids: CASSETGGSNQPQHF. In DNA, the CDR3 is TGTGCCAGTAGTGAGACAGGGGGTAGCAATCAGCCCCAGCATTTT.

This chain joins TRBV3-1 (or the pseudogene TRBV3-2) and TRBJ1-2; a weak D match, TRBD1 (6 bases). The V end was cut by 4 bases, the J end by 7 bases, with 13 bases between. The CDR3 is 13 residues long. Germline V gene lookup returns CDR1 LGHDT and CDR2 YNNKEL (reference sequence). CDR3 loop: CASSLSGEGGYTF. The CDR3 nucleotides are TGTGCCAGCAGCCTATCAGGGGAAGGTGGCTACACCTTC.

The chain employs TRBV6-5 and TRBJ1-5, with TRBD1 matching over 10 bases. V lost 8 bases and J lost 4; bases outside the gene matches: 5. The length of the CDR3 is 14 residues. Per germline, CDR1 MNHEY and CDR2 SVGAGI. CDR3 region: CASWPGQGNQPQHF. CDR3 nucleotides: TGTGCCAGCTGGCCGGGACAGGGGAATCAGCCCCAGCATTTT.

This sequence joins TRBV9 and TRBJ2-3; 7 bases align to TRBD1. J gave up 4 bases and V 6 bases, and 14 bases lay outside the gene matches. Germline CDR1 and CDR2: SGDLS and YYNGEE. The CDR3 has 16 amino acids. Here the CDR3 DNA reads TGTGCCAGCAACCAACAGGGGAAAGGGGATCCAGATACGCAGTATTTT. As protein: CASNQQGKGDPDTQYF.

The chain combines TRBV2 with TRBJ1-1; TRBD1 might be the D (5 bases). The CDR3 contains 14 residues. V shed 2 bases and J shed 5 bases, with 12 bases lying between them. CDR1 SNHLY and CDR2 FYNNEI come from the germline V gene. The chain's CDR3 is CASSEYGGETEAFF. CDR3 nucleotide sequence: TGTGCCAGCAGTGAATATGGGGGGGAGACTGAAGCTTTCTTT.

The genes are TRBV7-2 and TRBJ2-1, with TRBD2 matching over 10 bases. V lost 1 base, J lost 8 bases, and 5 bases stayed unmatched. The germline V gene encodes CDR1 SGHTA and CDR2 FQGNSA. This CDR3 is built from 15 residues. DNA of the CDR3: TGTGCCAGCAGCTTAGTAGCGGGGGGTTTCTATGAGCAGTTCTTC. It codes for CASSLVAGGFYEQFF.

This clone was recorded a few times. The chain joins TRBV5-8 to TRBJ1-5; D call uncertain. V gave up 4 bases and J gave up 6 bases, with 17 bases separating them. In germline, CDR1 is SGHTS, CDR2 YDEGEE. The length of the CDR3 is 15 residues. The CDR3 protein is CASSPSRATFQPQHF. In DNA form, the CDR3 reads TGTGCCAGCAGCCCTAGCCGAGCAACCTTTCAGCCCCAGCATTTT.

This chain uses TRBV6-6 with TRBJ2-2, with D maybe TRBD1 (6 bases). The CDR3 is made up of 14 amino acids. Trimming stripped 7 bases from V and 2 bases from J, with 11 bases between. Germline CDR1 reads MNHNY; CDR2 reads SVGAGI (reference sequence). The CDR3 loop reads CASTGDINTGELFF. CDR3 sequence (DNA): TGTGCCAGCACCGGGGACATTAACACCGGGGAGCTGTTTTTT.

V is TRBV5-1 and J is TRBJ1-2, with D perhaps TRBD1 (6 bases). V lost 5 bases and J lost 5, with 16 bases in between. Germline CDR1 and CDR2: SGHRS and YFSETQ. The CDR3 runs 14 residues. CDR3 nucleotides: TGCGCCAGCAGGATCAACAGGGCTTCGTATGGCTACACCTTC. Translation gives CASRINRASYGYTF.

V gene TRBV5-4 combines with J gene TRBJ2-3, with TRBD2 matching over 8 bases. V dropped 4 bases and J dropped 3; count of bases not matched to a gene: 10. The CDR3 totals 16 residues. Germline CDR1 and CDR2: SGHNT and YYREEE (reference sequence). The DNA for the CDR3 is TGTGCCAGCAGCAGGGGGGAGCGGGGGAGGACAGATACGCAGTATTTT. Its translation: CASSRGERGRTDTQYF.

This clone was detected only once. The V and J genes are TRBV5-1 and TRBJ1-5; D unresolved. The CDR3 extends over 14 amino acids. V lost 0 bases and J 2 bases, leaving 6 bases between the germline ends. The germline CDR1 and CDR2 sequences are SGHRS and YFSETQ. The CDR3 nucleotides read TGCGCCAGCAGCTTGGGCGGTGGCAATCAGCCCCAGCATTTT. Amino acid sequence: CASSLGGGNQPQHF.

This clone occurred once. The chain employs TRBV4-2 and TRBJ2-2; 7 bases agree with TRBD2. Germline V gene lookup returns CDR1 LGHNA and CDR2 YNFKEQ. The CDR3 has 17 amino acids. J was trimmed by 4 bases and V by 1 base; bases with no gene match: 9. The CDR3 DNA reads TGTGCCAGCAGCCAAGTGAGAGCGGGGCTAATCACCGGGGAGCTGTTTTTT. It codes for CASSQVRAGLITGELFF.

This sequence joins TRBV7-2 and TRBJ1-6; D remains unclear. Germline V gives CDR1 SGHTA, CDR2 FQGNSA. Trimming left V 4 bases short and J 9 bases short, with 7 bases between. The CDR3 contains 12 residues. CDR3 DNA: TGTGCCAGCAGCTCCTTTATTTCACCCCTCCACTTT. As protein: CASSSFISPLHF.

The chain employs TRBV5-1 and TRBJ1-2; the match to TRBD1 covers 7 bases. V shed 0 bases, J shed 4 bases, and the junction held 3 bases outside the gene matches. This CDR3 is built from 14 residues. Looked up from germline, CDR1 is SGHRS and CDR2 is YFSETQ. The CDR3, as DNA: TGCGCCAGCAGCTTGGCGGGACAGCTCTATGGCTACACCTTC. Translation gives CASSLAGQLYGYTF.

This chain uses TRBV2 with TRBJ1-6, with TRBD1 matching over 7 bases. Germline V CDR1 and CDR2: SNHLY, FYNNEI. V shed 5 bases, J shed 7 bases, and the junction held 11 bases outside the gene matches. This CDR3 is built from 16 residues. The CDR3 sequence: CASSFDRAGSNSPLHF. The CDR3 DNA reads as TGTGCCAGCAGTTTTGACAGGGCCGGGTCCAATTCACCCCTCCACTTT.

This clone appeared a single time. This chain connects TRBV5-8 to TRBJ1-1; no firm D call. The CDR3 totals 13 residues. The germline V gene encodes CDR1 SGHTS and CDR2 YDEGEE. V was shortened by 4 bases and J by 3 bases, with 10 bases between the two germline ends. The CDR3 loop is CASSRTDYTEAFF. The DNA of the CDR3 is TGTGCCAGCAGCCGTACGGACTACACTGAAGCTTTCTTT.

This sequence joins TRBV12-1 and TRBJ1-5; the table's D call, TRBD1, was not checked against the DNA. TRBV12-1 is labeled a pseudogene. The CDR3 loop spans 16 amino acids. The DNA for the CDR3 is TGTGCCAGCAGCCCATCCGACAGGAGAAGCAATCAGCCCCAGCATTTT. It is translated as CASSPSDRRSNQPQHF.

V is TRBV5-1 and J is TRBJ2-5; TRBD1 matches 9 bases. V was clipped by 4 bases and J by 1 base; unmatched bases: 2. The CDR3 sequence is 14 residues long. CDR1 is SGHRS and CDR2 is YFSETQ in the germline V gene. CDR3 nucleotide sequence: TGCGCCAGCAGCCCGACAGGGGGCCAAGAGACCCAGTACTTC. Its translation: CASSPTGGQETQYF.

The V gene is TRBV5-6, the J gene TRBJ1-5; 8 bases fit TRBD1. Germline CDR1 is SGHDT and CDR2 is YYEEEE. The CDR3 length is 14 residues. V gave up 2 bases and J gave up 6 bases; unmatched junction bases: 4. The CDR3 sequence: CASSFRGQVQPQHF. CDR3 DNA: TGTGCCAGCAGCTTCAGGGGGCAGGTTCAGCCCCAGCATTTT.

The chain links TRBV27 to TRBJ2-5, with TRBD1 matching over 11 bases. This CDR3 is 15 amino acids long. Germline V lookup: CDR1 MNHEY, CDR2 SMNVEV (reference sequence). J lost 7 bases, V lost 8 bases, and 12 bases had no gene match. CDR3 protein: CASGRDRGIQGTQYF. Written as DNA, the CDR3 is TGTGCCAGCGGGCGGGACAGGGGGATCCAGGGGACCCAGTACTTC.

The J gene is TRBJ1-2, the V gene TRBV5-8; TRBD1 agrees at 8 bases. The CDR3 sequence is 14 residues long. Looked up from germline, CDR1 is SGHTS and CDR2 is YDEGEE. V lost 4 bases, J lost 4 bases, and 6 bases stayed unmatched. The CDR3 DNA follows: TGTGCCAGCAGCCGCCAGACAGGGGTCTATGGCTACACCTTC. Amino acid sequence: CASSRQTGVYGYTF.

The chain combines TRBV18 with TRBJ1-5, with 7 bases lining up with TRBD1. V lost 3 bases to trimming and J lost 1 base; unmatched junction nucleotides: 6. Germline V gives CDR1 KGHSH, CDR2 LQKENI. The CDR3 spans 16 residues. CDR3: CASSPVAGGSNQPQHF. The CDR3 DNA is TGTGCCAGCTCACCGGTCGCAGGGGGAAGCAATCAGCCCCAGCATTTT.

V is TRBV2 and J is TRBJ2-5; TRBD2 agrees at 13 bases. From germline, CDR1 is SNHLY and CDR2 FYNNEI. The CDR3 loop spans 13 amino acids. V was pared by 10 bases and J by 6 bases, with 5 bases of the junction left unmatched. CDR3 nucleotide sequence: TGTGCCATCTCACTAGCGGGGGGGCAGACCCAGTACTTC. This translates into CAISLAGGQTQYF.

The sample holds one count of this clone. The chain carries TRBV19 and TRBJ1-1; TRBD1 aligns across 7 bases. The CDR3 sequence is 15 residues long. V shed 6 bases, J shed 1 base, and the junction held 8 bases outside the gene matches. CDR1 is LNHDA and CDR2 is SQIVND in the germline V gene (reference sequence). Written as DNA, the CDR3 is TGTGCCAGTAGAGGTCGACAGGGCCCGAACACTGAAGCTTTCTTT. It codes for CASRGRQGPNTEAFF.

The J gene is TRBJ1-4, the V gene TRBV11-3; 9 bases map to TRBD1. This CDR3 is built from 17 residues. V was clipped by 3 bases and J by 7 bases; unmatched bases: 12. Germline V gives CDR1 SGHNT, CDR2 YENEEA. CDR3 loop: CASSFFSYGQGIEKLFF. In nucleotides, the CDR3 is TGTGCCAGCAGCTTTTTTTCCTACGGACAGGGGATTGAAAAACTGTTTTTT. Supplemented by reference TRBV11-3 and TRBJ1-4, the full variable domain reads EAGVVQSPRYKIIEKKQPVAFWCNPISGHNTLYWYLQNLGQGPELLIRYENEEAVDDSQLPKDRFSAERLKGVDSTLKIQPAELGDSAVYLCASSFFSYGQGIEKLFFGSGTQLSVL.